The sequence of this T cell receptor (beta chain) was determined in a study of blood T cell repertoires in COVID-19. Seattle's cohort entered during active infection and was followed longitudinally. Data came from immunoSEQ multiplex PCR; TCRdb stores just in-frame clones and leaves some out. This sample has about 38,000 clones, with 74% found just once. CDR1 is SGHAT and CDR2 is FQNNGV in the germline V gene. V lost 7 bases to trimming and J lost 7 bases, with 7 bases between them. The CDR3 loop spans 11 amino acids. Sequencing input: peripheral blood. The genes are TRBV11-2 and TRBJ2-2, with D uncertain. This TCR was sampled from a man in his sixties or seventies with COVID-19, enrolled during active disease. This CDR3 reads CASTQNGELFF. For the CDR3, the DNA is TGTGCCAGCACCCAAAACGGGGAGCTGTTTTTT.